This T cell receptor (beta chain) originates from a study of read filtering for tumor transcriptome and immune sequencing. Study summary: Revised staging placed about 8 patients in R-ISS I, 15 to 20 in II, about seven in III.

The study, taken as a whole, reports: Sorted CD138-negative bone marrow cells were not purified T cells. RNA-seq captured clonotypes less deeply and reliably than IR-seq. Approximately 87% of IR-seq clonotypes had a single read, yet these held approximately 3.7% of reads.

From 350 to 500 ng of RNA, a library with molecular barcoded alpha/delta and beta/gamma adaptors was made. TCRdb processed the reads anew with MiXCR; each CDR3 protein has one entry. The table has tens of thousands of distinct CDR3 sequences, roughly 18% seen once. This clonotype has a count of ten or more. Its matching antigen is unknown. The germline V gene has CDR1 SQVTM and CDR2 ANQGSEA. The CDR3 sequence is 13 residues long. The J segment lost 7 bases and the V segment lost 8 bases, leaving 14 bases of the junction unmatched. The chain is built from TRBV29-1 and TRBJ2-7, with TRBD1 matching 7 bases. The sequenced material came from a population of CD138-negative cells sorted from bone marrow. The receptor was derived from a donor at least 40 years old with multiple myeloma. CDR3 coding DNA: TGCAGCTGCCGGGACAGTGTTGGGGGAGAGCAGTACTTC. Protein sequence: CSCRDSVGGEQYF.